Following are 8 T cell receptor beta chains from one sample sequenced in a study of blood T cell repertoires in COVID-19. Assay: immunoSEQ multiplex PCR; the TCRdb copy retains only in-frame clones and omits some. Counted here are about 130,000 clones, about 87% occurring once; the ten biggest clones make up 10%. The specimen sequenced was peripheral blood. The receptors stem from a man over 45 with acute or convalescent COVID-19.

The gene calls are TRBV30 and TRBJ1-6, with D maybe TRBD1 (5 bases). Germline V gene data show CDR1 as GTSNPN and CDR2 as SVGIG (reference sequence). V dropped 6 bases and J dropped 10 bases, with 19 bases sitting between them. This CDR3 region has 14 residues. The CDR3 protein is CACLGGSNISPLHF. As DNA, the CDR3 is TGTGCCTGCCTCGGGGGTTCTAACATATCACCCCTCCACTTT.

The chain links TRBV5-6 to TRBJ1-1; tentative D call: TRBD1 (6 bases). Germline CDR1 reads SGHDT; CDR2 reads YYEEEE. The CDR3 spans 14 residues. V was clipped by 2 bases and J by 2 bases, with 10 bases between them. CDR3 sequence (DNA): TGTGCCAGCAGCTTACCGGACAGAAACACTGAAGCTTTCTTT. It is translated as CASSLPDRNTEAFF.

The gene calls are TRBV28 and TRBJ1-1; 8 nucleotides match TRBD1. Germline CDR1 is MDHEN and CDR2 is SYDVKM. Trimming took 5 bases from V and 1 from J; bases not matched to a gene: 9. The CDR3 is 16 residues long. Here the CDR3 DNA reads TGTGCCAGCAGTCCAGGGGGCGCGGTTCAGAACACTGAAGCTTTCTTT. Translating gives CASSPGGAVQNTEAFF. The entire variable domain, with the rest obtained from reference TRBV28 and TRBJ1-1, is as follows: DVKVTQSSRYLVKRTGEKVFLECVQDMDHENMFWYRQDPGLGLRLIYFSYDVKMKEKGDIPEGYSVSREKKERFSLILESASTNQTSMYLCASSPGGAVQNTEAFFGQGTRLTVV.

DNA of the CDR3: TGTGCCAGTACACTAGCGGGGAGCAATGAGCAGTTCTTC. Its translation is CASTLAGSNEQFF. The V and J genes are TRBV19 and TRBJ2-1; 10 bases line up with TRBD2. This CDR3 has 13 residues. Germline V CDR1 and CDR2: LNHDA, SQIVND (reference sequence). The V segment lost 7 bases and the J segment 6 bases; nucleotides outside the gene matches: 3. Combining the CDR3 with reference TRBV19 and TRBJ2-1 gives the whole variable domain DGGITQSPKYLFRKEGQNVTLSCEQNLNHDAMYWYRQDPGQGLRLIYYSQIVNDFQKGDIAEGYSVSREKKESFPLTVTSAQKNPTAFYLCASTLAGSNEQFFGPGTRLTVL.

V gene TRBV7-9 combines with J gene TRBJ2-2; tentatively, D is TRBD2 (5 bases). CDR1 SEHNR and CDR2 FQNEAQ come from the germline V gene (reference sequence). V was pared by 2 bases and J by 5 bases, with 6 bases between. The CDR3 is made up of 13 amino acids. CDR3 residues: CASSLRGTGELFF. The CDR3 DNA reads TGTGCCAGCAGCTTACGGGGTACCGGGGAGCTGTTTTTT.

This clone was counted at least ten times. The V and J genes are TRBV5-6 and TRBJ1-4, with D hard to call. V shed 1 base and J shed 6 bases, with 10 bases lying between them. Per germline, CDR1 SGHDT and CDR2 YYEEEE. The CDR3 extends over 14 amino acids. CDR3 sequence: CASSLTVSYEKLFF. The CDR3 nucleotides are TGTGCCAGCAGCTTGACAGTCTCCTATGAAAAACTGTTTTTT. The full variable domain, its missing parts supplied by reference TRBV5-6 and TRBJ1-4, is DAGVTQSPTHLIKTRGQQVTLRCSPKSGHDTVSWYQQALGQGPQFIFQYYEEEERQRGNFPDRFSGHQFPNYSSELNVNALLLGDSALYLCASSLTVSYEKLFFGSGTQLSVL.

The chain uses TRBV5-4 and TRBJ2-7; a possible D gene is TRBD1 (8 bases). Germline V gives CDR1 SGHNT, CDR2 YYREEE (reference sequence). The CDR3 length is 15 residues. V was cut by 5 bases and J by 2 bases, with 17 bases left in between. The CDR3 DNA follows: TGTGCCAGCAGTCGCGGGGGACAGGTTGCCTACGAGCAGTACTTC. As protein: CASSRGGQVAYEQYF.

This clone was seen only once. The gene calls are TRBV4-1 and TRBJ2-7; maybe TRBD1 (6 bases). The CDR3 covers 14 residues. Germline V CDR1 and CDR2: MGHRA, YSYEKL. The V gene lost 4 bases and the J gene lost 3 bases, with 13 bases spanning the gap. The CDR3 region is CASSRGQGDYEQYF. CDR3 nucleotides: TGCGCCAGCAGCCGGGGGCAGGGAGACTACGAGCAGTACTTC.